Shown below are 7 T cell receptor beta chains from a single sample sequenced in a study of T cell repertoires in cytomegalovirus infection. TCRdb processed the reads anew with MiXCR; each CDR3 protein has one entry. The sample holds 550,000 to 700,000 distinct CDR3 sequences; approximately 40% are singletons and the top ten take 48%. No antigen has been identified for these receptors. The specimen was cultured PBMCs, collected from culture after CMV antigen stimulation. Receptor source: a human donor in good health (CMV status not recorded). Some clones in this sample may be carry-over from other donors' samples.

This chain uses TRBV7-8 with TRBJ1-1, with D maybe TRBD1 (5 bases). The CDR3 has 17 amino acids. CDR1 is SGHVS, CDR2 FQNEAQ, per germline. Trimming removed 5 bases from V and 2 bases from J, with 21 bases in between. As DNA, the CDR3 is TGTGCCAGCAGCGGGGGAGCGAGAGGGTCCCAAAACACTGAAGCTTTCTTT. Translation gives CASSGGARGSQNTEAFF.

The V gene is TRBV7-6, the J gene TRBJ2-3; weak D call: TRBD2 (5 bases). The V and J ends lost 0 bases and 1 base respectively, with 11 bases between them. The CDR3 contains 16 residues. CDR1 is SGHVS, CDR2 FNYEAQ, per germline. The CDR3: CASSLARARRTDTQYF. CDR3 DNA sequence: TGTGCCAGCAGCTTAGCGAGGGCGAGACGCACAGATACGCAGTATTTT.

The rearrangement links TRBV19 to TRBJ2-7, with 7 bases that match TRBD1. V shed 2 bases and J 1 base; nucleotides not matched to a gene: 8. In germline, CDR1 is LNHDA, CDR2 SQIVND (reference sequence). This CDR3 comprises 16 residues. In DNA, the CDR3 is TGTGCCAGTAGTATAAGGATCGGGACAGAGTCCTACGAGCAGTACTTC. Amino acids: CASSIRIGTESYEQYF.

The count of this clonotype is one. The chain uses TRBV4-2 and TRBJ2-5; 11 nucleotides align to TRBD2. Trimming at V came to 4 bases and at J to 3 bases, leaving 4 bases not matched to a gene. CDR1 and CDR2 (germline): LGHNA, YNFKEQ. CDR3 length: 15 residues. CDR3 in DNA: TGTGCCAGCAGCCCCGAACTAGCGGGGGAAGAGACCCAGTACTTC. Translated: CASSPELAGEETQYF.

DNA for the CDR3: TGTGCCACCCGACAGAGAGCTAATGAAAAACTGTTTTTT. This gives the protein CATRQRANEKLFF. This chain joins TRBV6-8 and TRBJ1-4; D might be TRBD1 (5 bases). CDR3 length: 13 residues. CDR1 is MNHGY and CDR2 is SAAAGT in the germline V gene. Trimming left V 10 bases short and J 3 bases short, with 12 bases between.

This chain connects TRBV20-1 to TRBJ1-5; D gene ambiguous. V was shortened by 3 bases and J by 0 bases, with 3 bases between the two germline ends. The CDR3 extends over 12 amino acids. Germline CDR1 and CDR2: DFQATT and SNEGSKA (reference sequence). Written as DNA, the CDR3 is TGCAGTGCTAGGTATAGCAATCAGCCCCAGCATTTT. Amino acids: CSARYSNQPQHF.

The rearrangement links TRBV2 to TRBJ2-2, with TRBD1 matching 8 bases. V shed 4 bases and J 2 bases; nucleotides not matched to a gene: 6. Germline V gene sequence: CDR1 SNHLY, CDR2 FYNNEI. This CDR3 is built from 16 residues. CDR3 loop: CASSARTGTNTGELFF. CDR3 DNA sequence: TGTGCCAGCAGTGCCCGGACAGGGACCAACACCGGGGAGCTGTTTTTT.